This record looks at one T cell receptor (beta chain) sequence and its context. This specimen belongs to a study of blood T cell repertoires in COVID-19. TCRdb's copy holds only in-frame clones and misses some; the assay was immunoSEQ multiplex PCR. The sample records about 280,000 clones, 88% being singletons. Germline-derived CDR1 and CDR2 are SQVTM and ANQGSEA. CDR3 length equals 12 residues. Between the trimmed V and J ends, which lost 5 bases and 9 bases, there was a span of 15 bases. Material for sequencing was peripheral blood. This sequence originates from a woman in her twenties or thirties with COVID-19, enrolled during active disease. V and J are TRBV29-1 and TRBJ2-3, with D possibly being TRBD2 (5 bases). The CDR3 spells CSVLAASGTQYF. CDR3 sequence (DNA): TGCAGCGTTCTAGCCGCCTCCGGGACGCAGTATTTT.